Listed below are T cell receptor beta chains from one sample, sequenced in a study of blood T cell repertoires in COVID-19. Data came from immunoSEQ multiplex PCR; TCRdb stores just in-frame clones and leaves some out. Of about 200,000 clones detected, over 80% appear once; the ten largest clones hold 1.2%. The sample comprised PBMCs or T cells enriched from blood (not recorded which). Source of these receptors: a man aged 25 to 40 who had recovered from COVID-19. Each CDR3 is given with its conserved first and last residue. A D gene is named only where the DNA matches it firmly. Clone size is not always given. Where it is, it says once, few, many or a class for expanded clones.

D gene	J gene	clone size	V gene	CDR3 protein	CDR3 DNA
.	TRBJ1-2	.	TRBV28	CASSPSTGKVNYGYTF	TGTGCCAGCAGTCCCTCTACAGGGAAAGTGAACTATGGCTACACCTTC
.	TRBJ1-3	.	TRBV11-2	CASSFGFSGNTIYF	TGTGCCAGCAGCTTTGGCTTCTCTGGAAACACCATATATTTT
.	TRBJ1-2	.	TRBV6-5	CASGRGGYGYTF	TGTGCCAGCGGCAGGGGTGGCTATGGCTACACCTTC
TRBD1	TRBJ1-2	.	TRBV7-8	CASRGTGVAYGYTF	TGTGCCAGCAGGGGGACAGGGGTTGCCTATGGCTACACCTTC
.	TRBJ2-3	.	TRBV19	CASSQGMGTDTQYF	TGTGCCAGTTCTCAGGGGATGGGCACAGATACGCAGTATTTT
TRBD2	TRBJ2-3	.	TRBV3-1/TRBV3-2	CASSRRTSGTDTQYF	TGTGCCAGCAGCAGACGGACTAGCGGCACAGATACGCAGTATTTT
.	TRBJ2-2	.	TRBV5-8	CASSLAAGELFF	TGTGCCAGCAGCTTGGCCGCCGGGGAGCTGTTTTTT
TRBD2	TRBJ2-7	.	TRBV5-5	CASSSGLAGSYEQYF	TGTGCCAGCAGCTCGGGACTAGCGGGATCCTACGAGCAGTACTTC
.	TRBJ2-6	.	TRBV2	CASKVSGTGANVLTF	TGTGCCAGCAAGGTTTCGGGAACTGGGGCCAACGTCCTGACTTTC
.	TRBJ1-1	.	TRBV19	CASRPGVRGNTEAFF	TGTGCCAGTAGACCGGGAGTGCGGGGGAACACTGAAGCTTTCTTT
.	TRBJ1-2	.	TRBV18	CASSPRGVPYGYTF	TGTGCCAGCTCCCCCCGGGGTGTCCCCTATGGCTACACCTTC
TRBD1	TRBJ2-4	once	TRBV19	CASSTRDSKNIQYF	TGTGCCAGTAGTACTCGGGACAGCAAAAACATTCAGTACTTC
TRBD2	TRBJ2-1	.	TRBV28	CASSLQGAGGDNEQFF	TGTGCCAGCAGCCTACAGGGAGCGGGAGGGGACAATGAGCAGTTCTTC
.	TRBJ1-1	.	TRBV7-9	CASGQDMNTEAFF	TGTGCCAGCGGGCAGGACATGAACACTGAAGCTTTCTTT
TRBD1	TRBJ2-5	.	TRBV7-9	CASSLTRQGIKETQYF	TGTGCCAGCAGCTTAACGCGACAGGGGATCAAGGAGACCCAGTACTTC
TRBD2	TRBJ2-1	.	TRBV2	CASTRAGAPNEQFF	TGTGCCAGCACCCGAGCGGGAGCGCCAAATGAGCAGTTCTTC
.	TRBJ2-7	.	TRBV19	CASSIAAGTYEQYF	TGTGCCAGTAGTATCGCGGCCGGGACCTACGAGCAGTACTTC
TRBD1	TRBJ2-2	once	TRBV19	CASSSGDRETGELFF	TGTGCCAGTAGTTCAGGGGACAGGGAAACCGGGGAGCTGTTTTTT
TRBD1	TRBJ1-1	.	TRBV5-1	CASSEVTGRNTEAFF	TGCGCCAGCAGCGAAGTGACAGGGCGGAACACTGAAGCTTTCTTT
TRBD1	TRBJ1-2	.	TRBV13	CASSPGQANYGYTF	TGTGCCAGCAGCCCAGGACAGGCTAACTATGGCTACACCTTC
TRBD1	TRBJ1-2	.	TRBV4-1	CASSQLRGRGNYGYTF	TGCGCCAGCAGCCAGCTTAGGGGGCGTGGGAACTATGGCTACACCTTC
TRBD1	TRBJ2-5	.	TRBV6-2/TRBV6-3	CASSYSVTGASTQYF	TGTGCCAGCAGTTACTCCGTGACAGGGGCCTCGACCCAGTACTTC
.	TRBJ1-6	once	TRBV28	CASSFRNSPLHF	TGTGCCAGCAGTTTTCGGAATTCACCCCTCCACTTT
.	TRBJ1-5	.	TRBV7-5	CARSLDVRDYNQPQHF	TGTGCCAGAAGCTTAGATGTCAGGGACTACAATCAGCCCCAGCATTTT
TRBD2	TRBJ2-5	.	TRBV29-1	CSVYRLAGGPYQETQYF	TGCAGCGTTTACAGACTAGCGGGAGGGCCTTATCAAGAGACCCAGTACTTC
TRBD1	TRBJ2-7	.	TRBV6-5	CASSPTGTGAYEQYF	TGTGCCAGCAGTCCCACCGGGACAGGGGCCTACGAGCAGTACTTC
.	TRBJ2-2	.	TRBV19	CASSIAGDPDTGELFF	TGTGCCAGTAGTATAGCGGGGGACCCGGACACCGGGGAGCTGTTTTTT